This TCR beta chain derives from a study of regulatory T cells in long-lasting Graves disease listed by TCRdb under 2021. For the wider study: To count as having persistent Graves' disease, a patient had to have received antithyroid drug treatment for over 5 years with TSH receptor autoantibodies remaining persistently positive. Persistent Graves' disease patients were compared with newly diagnosed Graves' disease patients by peripheral blood TCR sequencing and RNA sequencing. The study was conducted in China and was registered as a clinical trial. TCR sequencing covered around 13 persistent and about 20 newly diagnosed Graves' disease patients, some 33 samples in total. Antithyroid drugs had been taken for roughly 10 years on average by persistent Graves' disease patients in the clinical cohort.

Reading the germline V gene gives CDR1 MNHEY and CDR2 SVGEGT. From the cysteine up to the phenylalanine, the CDR3 has a length of 12 residues. The CDR3 DNA has 36 bases and is translated from base 1. V is cut by 5 bases and J by 8 bases, and the space between the germline ends is 10 bases. Here is what the overall study found, with its caveats: More public clonotypes were shared among persistent patients (over 2,500) than among newly diagnosed patients (966). Compared with newly diagnosed patients, persistent Graves' disease patients had lower TCR Shannon entropy and fewer highly expanded clones, which suggests clonal expansion. Only the TCR beta chain was sequenced and analyzed. The authors noted that the small sample size was a limitation that may lower accuracy. Because the primary lesion, thyroid tissue, could not be accessed, the study looked at peripheral blood alone. Preferential use of TRBV28, TRBJ1-2 and TRBJ2-5 was observed in persistent disease, whereas TRBV20-1 and TRBJ2-1 were favored in newly diagnosed disease.

The library was obtained by multiplex PCR. Instrument on record: Illumina HiSeq 4000. To build TCR beta libraries, CDR3 regions were amplified by Arm-PCR using iRepertoire HTBI primers. Before sequencing, the PCR products underwent gel purification. The authors' analysis ran thus. A total of some 65 TRBV and some 15 TRBJ segments were identified across samples and were used for gene usage analysis of CDR3 amino acid clonotypes. COPE and FqMerger were used to merge filtered high-quality paired reads into contigs. BLAST was used to align contigs to IMGT TRBV, TRBD and TRBJ reference genes, with CDR3 defined following IMGT. Highly expanded clones were defined as clonotypes with a frequency above 0.1%. Shannon entropy served as the measure of repertoire diversity, while the Gini coefficient captured V-J evenness. A clonotype was considered public if more than one individual shared it. TCRdb ran its own pipeline on the public reads, namely fastp trimming at Q25 and MiXCR clone calling, and kept in-frame beta chains. Each entry is one CDR3 protein sequence, shown with its most common DNA and genes. The V and J calls and clone size come from TCRdb's table, not from the authors' own analysis. Present in this sample are about 400,000 distinct CDR3 sequences, around 20% of which were seen just once. Under 25% of the sample is in the top ten clones.

This clonotype was seen many times. The clone's antigen remains unknown. No much larger clone exists at a distance of one base, and base qualities are not known. The time point label, read with the paper, signifies: persistent/refractory GD, antithyroid drugs over 5 years with positive TRAb. RNA was extracted from PBMCs in TRIzol for both TCR sequencing and RNA sequencing. Graves' disease was diagnosed according to American Thyroid Association guidelines. The patients came from an endocrinology department in Xi'an, China. Each patient gave around 9.2 milliliters of peripheral blood, collected in an EDTA anticoagulant tube. Ficoll Paque Plus density gradient separation was used to isolate PBMCs, and no further T cell sorting was done. An Agilent 2100 Bioanalyzer and agarose gel were used to check RNA quality, while a NanoDrop 2000 measured RNA concentration.

The sequence came from a female donor with Graves disease. This sample comprised peripheral blood mononuclear cells (PBMCs), obtained when the disease was refractory, from a patient treated with antithyroid drugs. Here the chain combines TRBV6-2 or TRBV6-3 and TRBJ1-5, with the D segment identity uncertain. The CDR3 sequence is CASSDGQEPQHF. The sequenced DNA is TGTGCCAGCAGTGATGGGCAGGAGCCCCAGCATTTT.